Presented here are 3 T cell receptor beta chains from one specimen sequenced in a study of blood T cell repertoires in COVID-19. Sequencing was performed with immunoSEQ multiplex PCR; in TCRdb, only in-frame clones are kept and a portion is missing. In the table there are nearly 350,000 clones, about 90% of which are singletons. The sample taken for sequencing was peripheral blood. These receptor sequences come from an older woman with COVID-19, enrolled during active disease.

CDR3 DNA: TGTGCCAGCAGTCCAGGGTACTCCTATAATTCACCCCTCCACTTT. Translation gives CASSPGYSYNSPLHF. The rearrangement links TRBV6-5 to TRBJ1-6; perhaps TRBD1 as D (5 bases). The germline CDR1 and CDR2 sequences are MNHEY and SVGAGI. The CDR3 has 15 residues. The ends were cut back, 5 bases at V and 0 bases at J, with 8 bases in the middle.

The V call is TRBV7-2, the J call TRBJ2-3; 10 nucleotides agree with TRBD2. Germline CDR1 and CDR2: SGHTA and FQGNSA. V trimming: 4 bases; J trimming: 7 bases; junction bases outside the gene matches: 11. The CDR3 covers 16 residues. The CDR3 region has the DNA TGTGCCAGCAGCTATAACAGCGGGGGGGCCGCAAATACGCAGTATTTT. It specifies CASSYNSGGAANTQYF.

This clone appeared a few times. The rearrangement uses TRBV6-2 or TRBV6-3 and TRBJ2-2, with 10 bases matching TRBD1. Trimming at V came to 5 bases and at J to 6 bases, leaving 9 bases not matched to a gene. Germline values: CDR1 MNHEY, CDR2 SVGEGT. The CDR3 contains 16 residues. The CDR3: CASSRAGTGDAGELFF. Written as DNA, the CDR3 is TGTGCCAGCAGTAGGGCCGGGACAGGGGATGCCGGGGAGCTGTTTTTT.